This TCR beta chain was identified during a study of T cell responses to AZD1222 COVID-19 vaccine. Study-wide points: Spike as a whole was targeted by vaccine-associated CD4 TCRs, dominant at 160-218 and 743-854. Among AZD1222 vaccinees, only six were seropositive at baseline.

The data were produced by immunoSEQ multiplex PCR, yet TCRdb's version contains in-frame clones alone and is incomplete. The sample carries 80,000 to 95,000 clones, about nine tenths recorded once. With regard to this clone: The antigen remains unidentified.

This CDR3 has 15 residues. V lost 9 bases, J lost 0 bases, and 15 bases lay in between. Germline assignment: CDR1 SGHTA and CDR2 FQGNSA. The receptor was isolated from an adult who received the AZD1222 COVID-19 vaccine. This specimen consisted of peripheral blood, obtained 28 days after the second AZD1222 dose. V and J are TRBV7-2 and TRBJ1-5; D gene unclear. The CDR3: CASRTVDLSNQPQHF. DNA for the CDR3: TGTGCCAGTAGGACCGTTGACCTTAGCAATCAGCCCCAGCATTTT. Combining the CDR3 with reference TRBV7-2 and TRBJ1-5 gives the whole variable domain GAGVSQSPSNKVTEKGKDVELRCDPISGHTALYWYRQSLGQGLEFLIYFQGNSAPDKSGLPSDRFSAERTGGSVSTLTIQRTQQEDSAVYLCASRTVDLSNQPQHFGDGTRLSIL.